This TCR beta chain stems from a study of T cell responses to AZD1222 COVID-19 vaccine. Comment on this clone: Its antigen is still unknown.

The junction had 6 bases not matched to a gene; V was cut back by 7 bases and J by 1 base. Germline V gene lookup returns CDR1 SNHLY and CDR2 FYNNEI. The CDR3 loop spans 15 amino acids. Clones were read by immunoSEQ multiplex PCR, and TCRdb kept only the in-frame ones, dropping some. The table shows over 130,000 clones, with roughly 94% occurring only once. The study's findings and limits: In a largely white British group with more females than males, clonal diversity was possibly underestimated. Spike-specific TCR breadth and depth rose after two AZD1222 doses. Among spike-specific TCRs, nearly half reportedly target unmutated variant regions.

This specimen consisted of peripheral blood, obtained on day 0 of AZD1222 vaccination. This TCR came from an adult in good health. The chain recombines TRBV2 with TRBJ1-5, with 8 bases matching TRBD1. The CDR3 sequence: CASKQGAGSNQPQHF. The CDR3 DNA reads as TGTGCCAGCAAGCAGGGGGCAGGAAGCAATCAGCCCCAGCATTTT.